This TCR beta chain came from a study of brain T cells in children with intractable seizures. Sequenced by immunoSEQ multiplex PCR; TCRdb stores in-frame clones only, minus some. The sample consists of roughly 110,000 clones, roughly 94% of them appearing once. This clone was recorded once. The antigen remains undetermined. Only cases whose brain tissue showed the highest T cell transcript signatures were sequenced. Pre-surgery treatment included at least one anti-epileptic drug. The CDR3 sequence is 16 residues long. Germline CDR1 reads MDHEN; CDR2 reads SYDVKM. V was shortened by 4 bases and J by 1 base, with 16 bases between the two germline ends. Overall study results and limits: Pre- and post-surgery blood differed in depth, so pre-surgery absences may be undersampling. Viral specificity was inferred only from CDR3 similarity; HCMV serostatus was unknown.

This receptor was identified in a boy in the first two years of life with hemimegalencephaly and intractable seizures. The V call is TRBV28, the J call TRBJ1-1; D is unclear. The sequencing here drew on peripheral blood, taken at surgery. CDR3 amino acids: CASSSPSAPRNTEAFF. The CDR3 nucleotides are TGTGCCAGCAGTTCCCCCTCGGCACCTCGGAACACTGAAGCTTTCTTT.